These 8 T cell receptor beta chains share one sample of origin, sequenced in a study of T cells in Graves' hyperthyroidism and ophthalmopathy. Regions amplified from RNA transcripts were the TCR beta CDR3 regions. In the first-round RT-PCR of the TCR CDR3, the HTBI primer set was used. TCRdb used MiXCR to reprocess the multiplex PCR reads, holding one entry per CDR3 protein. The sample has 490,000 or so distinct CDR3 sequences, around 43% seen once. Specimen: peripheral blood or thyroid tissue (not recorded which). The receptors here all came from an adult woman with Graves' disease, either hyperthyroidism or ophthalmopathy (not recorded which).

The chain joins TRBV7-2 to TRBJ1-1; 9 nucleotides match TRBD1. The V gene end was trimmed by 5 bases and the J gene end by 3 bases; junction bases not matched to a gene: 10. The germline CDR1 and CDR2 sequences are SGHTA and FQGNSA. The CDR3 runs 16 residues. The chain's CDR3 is CASSRTGGAWDTEAFF. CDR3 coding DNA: TGTGCCAGCAGCCGTACAGGGGGCGCTTGGGACACTGAAGCTTTCTTT.

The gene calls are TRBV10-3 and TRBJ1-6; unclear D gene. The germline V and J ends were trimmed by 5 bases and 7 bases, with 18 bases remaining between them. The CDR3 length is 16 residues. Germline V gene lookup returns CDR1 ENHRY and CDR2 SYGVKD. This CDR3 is CAISSPRPVTNSPLHF. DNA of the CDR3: TGTGCCATCAGTTCCCCTAGGCCGGTGACCAATTCACCCCTCCACTTT.

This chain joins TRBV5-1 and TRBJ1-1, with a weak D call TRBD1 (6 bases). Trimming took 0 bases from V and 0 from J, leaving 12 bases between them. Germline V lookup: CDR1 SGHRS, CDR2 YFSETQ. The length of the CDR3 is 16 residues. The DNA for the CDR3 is TGCGCCAGCAGCTTGGTGTCAGGGGTAATGAACACTGAAGCTTTCTTT. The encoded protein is CASSLVSGVMNTEAFF.

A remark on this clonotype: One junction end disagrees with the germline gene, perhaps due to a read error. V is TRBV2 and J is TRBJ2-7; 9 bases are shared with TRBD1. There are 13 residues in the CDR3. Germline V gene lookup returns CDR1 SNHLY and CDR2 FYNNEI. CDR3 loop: CASSYRGHYEQCF. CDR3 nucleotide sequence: TGTGCCAGCAGTTACAGGGGGCACTACGAGCAGTGCTTC.

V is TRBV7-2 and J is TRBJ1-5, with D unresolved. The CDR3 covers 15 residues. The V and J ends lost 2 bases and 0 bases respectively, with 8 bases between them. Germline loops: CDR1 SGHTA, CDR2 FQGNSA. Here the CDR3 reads CASSLLGSSNQPQHF. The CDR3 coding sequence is TGTGCCAGCAGCTTATTAGGGAGTAGCAATCAGCCCCAGCATTTT.

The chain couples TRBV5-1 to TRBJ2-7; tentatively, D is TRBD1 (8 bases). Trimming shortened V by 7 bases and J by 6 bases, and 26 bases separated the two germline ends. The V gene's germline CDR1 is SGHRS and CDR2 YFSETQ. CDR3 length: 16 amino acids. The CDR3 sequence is CASSPPTGGGIREQYF. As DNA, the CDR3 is TGCGCCAGCTCCCCCCCTACAGGGGGAGGGATACGCGAGCAGTACTTC. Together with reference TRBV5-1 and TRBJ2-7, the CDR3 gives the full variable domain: KAGVTQTPRYLIKTRGQQVTLSCSPISGHRSVSWYQQTPGQGLQFLFEYFSETQRNKGNFPGRFSGRQFSNSRSEMNVSTLELGDSALYLCASSPPTGGGIREQYFGPGTRLTVT.

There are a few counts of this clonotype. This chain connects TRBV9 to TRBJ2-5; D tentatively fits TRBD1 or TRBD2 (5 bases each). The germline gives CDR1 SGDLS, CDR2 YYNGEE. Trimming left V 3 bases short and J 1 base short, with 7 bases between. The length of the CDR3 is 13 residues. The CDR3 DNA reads TGTGCCAGCAGCGCCGGGACCCAAGAGACCCAGTACTTC. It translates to CASSAGTQETQYF.

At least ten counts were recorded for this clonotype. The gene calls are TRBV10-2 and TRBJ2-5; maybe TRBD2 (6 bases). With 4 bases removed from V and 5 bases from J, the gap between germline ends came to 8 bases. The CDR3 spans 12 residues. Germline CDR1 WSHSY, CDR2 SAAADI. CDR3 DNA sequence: TGCGCCAGCAGTGTCGCGGGGGAGACCCAGTACTTC. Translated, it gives CASSVAGETQYF.